The 18 T cell receptor beta chains below were found in one sample sequenced in a study of T-cell memory formation after mild COVID-19. TCRdb recomputed calls from the 5' RACE reads with MiXCR, one row per CDR3 protein. The sample lists around 340,000 distinct CDR3 sequences, 10% to 15% occurring once. Sequencing was performed on PBMCs or a T cell subset sorted from them (not recorded which). The receptor set was obtained from a man aged 18 to 29 who had mild COVID-19 (a few samples of this study predate the infection). Cell type and time point are not known.

This chain uses TRBV7-2 with TRBJ1-2; 10 positions match TRBD1. From germline, CDR1 is SGHTA and CDR2 FQGNSA. Germline trimming cut 4 bases from V and 8 bases from J; bases unmatched to any gene: 16. The CDR3 sequence is 17 residues long. The CDR3 spells CASSSPGQGRLVGGYTF. In nucleotides, the CDR3 is TGTGCCAGCAGCTCGCCGGGACAGGGGAGATTGGTCGGCGGCTACACCTTC.

The chain joins TRBV3-1 to TRBJ1-5; TRBD1 agrees at 8 bases. J lost 9 bases, V lost 3 bases, and 19 bases had no gene match. This CDR3 is 18 amino acids long. Germline-derived CDR1 and CDR2 are LGHDT and YNNKEL (reference sequence). CDR3 in amino acids: CASSQTPSAGGYITPQHF. In DNA form, the CDR3 reads TGTGCCAGCAGCCAGACCCCTTCGGCAGGGGGCTATATCACGCCCCAGCATTTT.

This clonotype was seen a few times. The V and J genes are TRBV6-5 and TRBJ1-2, with D hard to call. The CDR3 covers 15 residues. V was pared by 6 bases and J by 2 bases, with 16 bases between. Germline CDR1 is MNHEY and CDR2 is SVGAGI. CDR3 DNA sequence: TGTGCCAGCAGAACACAGCCTTACGCAAACTATGGCTACACCTTC. It specifies CASRTQPYANYGYTF.

The V gene is TRBV6-6, the J gene TRBJ1-1; D possibly corresponds to TRBD1 (6 bases). V lost 11 bases to trimming and J lost 0 bases, with 13 bases between them. The CDR3 runs to 13 residues. CDR1 MNHNY and CDR2 SVGAGI come from the germline V gene (reference sequence). In nucleotides, the CDR3 is TGTGCCGGTACGGGGACATTGAACACTGAAGCTTTCTTT. Protein sequence: CAGTGTLNTEAFF.

The CDR3 spells CASSPRQRGGSQETQYF. The CDR3 DNA follows: TGTGCCAGCTCACCGAGGCAGCGGGGGGGATCACAAGAGACCCAGTACTTC. This chain connects TRBV18 to TRBJ2-5, with 10 positions matching TRBD2. The V gene end was trimmed by 3 bases and the J gene end by 2 bases; junction bases not matched to a gene: 9. This CDR3 region has 17 residues. Germline V lookup: CDR1 KGHSH, CDR2 LQKENI.

This clonotype was detected ten times or more. The J gene is TRBJ2-3, the V gene TRBV5-1; perhaps TRBD1 as D (5 bases). Germline CDR1 SGHRS, CDR2 YFSETQ. Deletions cut 3 bases from V and 3 bases from J, with 8 bases between. CDR3 length: 13 residues. The CDR3 DNA follows: TGCGCCAGCAGCTCTCCAGGGACAGATACGCAGTATTTT. Translating gives CASSSPGTDTQYF.

This clonotype showed up just a few times. The chain employs TRBV6-6 and TRBJ2-3, with 9 bases matching TRBD2. The J segment lost 4 bases and the V segment lost 4 bases, leaving 9 bases of the junction unmatched. This CDR3 spans 16 amino acids. Germline loops: CDR1 MNHNY, CDR2 SVGAGI (reference sequence). For the CDR3, the DNA is TGTGCCAGCAGTTGGGGTTTTAGCGGGGGTCCAGATACGCAGTATTTT. It translates to CASSWGFSGGPDTQYF.

This chain joins TRBV9 and TRBJ2-3; D perhaps matches TRBD2 (7 bases). CDR3 size: 15 residues. With 2 bases removed from V and 0 bases from J, the gap between germline ends came to 10 bases. The V gene's germline CDR1 is SGDLS and CDR2 YYNGEE. The chain's CDR3 is CASSVAGASTDTQYF. The DNA of the CDR3 is TGTGCCAGCAGCGTCGCGGGGGCCAGCACAGATACGCAGTATTTT.

This clonotype has only a few counts. The J gene is TRBJ2-1, the V gene TRBV11-2; a possible D gene is TRBD2 (6 bases). CDR1 and CDR2 (germline): SGHAT, FQNNGV. The CDR3 totals 16 residues. The V end lost 1 base, the J end lost 11 bases, and 21 bases lay between the germline ends. CDR3 loop: CASSLGSVVRGLKQFF. CDR3 bases: TGTGCCAGCAGCTTAGGTTCCGTGGTGCGGGGATTAAAGCAGTTCTTC. Full variable domain (missing parts from reference TRBV11-2 and TRBJ2-1): EAGVAQSPRYKIIEKRQSVAFWCNPISGHATLYWYQQILGQGPKLLIQFQNNGVVDDSQLPKDRFSAERLKGVDSTLKIQPAKLEDSAVYLCASSLGSVVRGLKQFFGPGTRLTVL.

This clonotype was recorded many times. Written as DNA, the CDR3 is TGCAGCGTTCGGGAGAACACTGAAGCTTTCTTT. Translation: CSVRENTEAFF. The chain uses TRBV29-1 and TRBJ1-1; D is unclear. In germline, CDR1 is SQVTM, CDR2 ANQGSEA. This CDR3 comprises 11 residues. V was cut by 5 bases and J by 1 base, with 5 bases left in between. Supplemented by reference TRBV29-1 and TRBJ1-1, the full variable domain reads SAVISQKPSRDICQRGTSLTIQCQVDSQVTMMFWYRQQPGQSLTLIATANQGSEATYESGFVIDKFPISRPNLTFSTLTVSNMSPEDSSIYLCSVRENTEAFFGQGTRLTVV.

The CDR3 DNA reads TGTGCCAGTAGTCACCGTCGGGGGACATCAACTAATGAAAAACTGTTTTTT. Translation gives CASSHRRGTSTNEKLFF. The genes are TRBV19 and TRBJ1-4; perhaps TRBD1 as D (6 bases). V shed 5 bases and J shed 0 bases, with 16 bases lying between them. The CDR3 length is 17 residues. Germline V gene lookup returns CDR1 LNHDA and CDR2 SQIVND (reference sequence).

This clonotype was seen only a few times. V is TRBV5-1 and J is TRBJ1-2; D unclear. Germline values: CDR1 SGHRS, CDR2 YFSETQ. V was clipped by 2 bases and J by 7 bases, with 18 bases between them. This CDR3 has 15 amino acids. CDR3: CASSFQRAGSGGYTF. DNA of the CDR3: TGCGCCAGCAGCTTTCAGAGGGCAGGAAGTGGTGGCTACACCTTC.

With regard to this clonotype: The junction and the germline gene differ at one end; a read error may be behind it. The J gene is TRBJ2-6, the V gene TRBV2; 7 nucleotides line up with TRBD1. Germline V gives CDR1 SNHLY, CDR2 FYNNEI. This CDR3 is 15 amino acids long. CDR3 bases: TGTGCCAGCAATGAAGACAGGGCTGGGGCCAACGTCCTGACTTTC. It encodes CASNEDRAGANVLTF.

This clonotype showed up just a few times. The V call is TRBV7-2, the J call TRBJ2-3; 7 nucleotides line up with TRBD2. The J segment lost 2 bases and the V segment lost 3 bases, leaving 2 bases of the junction unmatched. CDR1 is SGHTA, CDR2 FQGNSA, per germline. CDR3 length: 14 amino acids. The DNA of the CDR3 is TGTGCCAGCAGCTTGGGGGGGACCACAGATACGCAGTATTTT. This translates into CASSLGGTTDTQYF.

J is TRBJ2-3 and V is TRBV24-1, with 11 bases aligning to TRBD1. The CDR3 is 14 amino acids. The germline gives CDR1 KGHDR, CDR2 SFDVKD. Trimming took 7 bases from V and 4 from J; bases not matched to a gene: 3. CDR3 in DNA: TGTGCCACCAGGAAGGGACAGGGGGCAGATACGCAGTATTTT. Protein product: CATRKGQGADTQYF.

This chain links TRBV7-2 with TRBJ2-3; TRBD1 might be the D (6 bases). Trimming left V 7 bases short and J 0 bases short, with 14 bases between. This CDR3 is built from 15 residues. Germline-derived CDR1 and CDR2 are SGHTA and FQGNSA. CDR3 DNA: TGTGCCAGCATCCCTCAGACAGGTAGCACAGATACGCAGTATTTT. This codes for CASIPQTGSTDTQYF.

The gene calls are TRBV13 and TRBJ1-1; D unclear. Germline V gene lookup returns CDR1 PRHDT and CDR2 FYEKMQ (reference sequence). The V gene lost 1 base and the J gene lost 7 bases, with 13 bases spanning the gap. The CDR3 covers 14 residues. The DNA of the CDR3 is TGTGCCAGCAGCTTAGCAGAAGGGCGAGATGAAGCTTTCTTT. Protein: CASSLAEGRDEAFF.

The rearrangement uses TRBV5-1 and TRBJ2-4, with TRBD1 matching over 9 bases. CDR1 and CDR2 (germline): SGHRS, YFSETQ. Germline trimming cut 4 bases from V and 7 bases from J; bases unmatched to any gene: 9. CDR3 length equals 15 residues. The CDR3 DNA follows: TGCGCCAGCAGCCCCTCAGGACAGGGGCTCAACATTCAGTACTTC. It is translated as CASSPSGQGLNIQYF.